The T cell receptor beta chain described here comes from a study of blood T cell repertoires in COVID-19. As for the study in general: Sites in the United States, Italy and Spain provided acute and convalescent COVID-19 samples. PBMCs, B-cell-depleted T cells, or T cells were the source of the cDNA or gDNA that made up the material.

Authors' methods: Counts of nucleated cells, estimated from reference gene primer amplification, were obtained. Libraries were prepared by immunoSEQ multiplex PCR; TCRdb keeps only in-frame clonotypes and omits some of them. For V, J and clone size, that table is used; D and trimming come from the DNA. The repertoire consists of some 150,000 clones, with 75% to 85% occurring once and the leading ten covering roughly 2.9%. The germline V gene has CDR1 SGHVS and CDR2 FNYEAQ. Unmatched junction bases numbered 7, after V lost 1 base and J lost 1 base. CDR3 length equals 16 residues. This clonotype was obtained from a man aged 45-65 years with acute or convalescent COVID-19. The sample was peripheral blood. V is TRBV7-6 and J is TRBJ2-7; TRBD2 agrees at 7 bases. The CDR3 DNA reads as TGTGCCAGCAGCTTAGAAAGTGGGGGGGTATCCTACGAGCAGTACTTC. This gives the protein CASSLESGGVSYEQYF. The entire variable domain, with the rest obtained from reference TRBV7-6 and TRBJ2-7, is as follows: GAGVSQSPRYKVTKRGQDVALRCDPISGHVSLYWYRQALGQGPEFLTYFNYEAQQDKSGLPNDRFSAERPEGSISTLTIQRTEQRDSAMYRCASSLESGGVSYEQYFGPGTRLTVT.